This TCR beta chain was identified during a study of early T cells in non-severe SARS-CoV-2 infection. The wider study: Alpha and beta chains were unpaired, from unsorted whole-blood bulk RNA.

The TCR library protocol attached unique molecular identifiers to the individual cDNA molecules. TCRdb reanalysed the 5' RACE reads using MiXCR and keeps one entry per CDR3 protein. The sample records 70,000 or so distinct CDR3 sequences, roughly 4.5% being singletons. This CDR3 comprises 16 residues. Germline V gene lookup returns CDR1 ENHRY and CDR2 SYGVKD. J was trimmed by 6 bases and V by 2 bases; bases with no gene match: 7. General study results and limits: Missing private and CD4 specificities, VDJdb matching favored anti-spike CD8 responses.

This clonotype was detected ten times or more. No antigen is known for it. The sequences come from whole blood, collected at baseline. This chain connects TRBV10-3 to TRBJ2-3, with TRBD2 identical over 11 bases. This TCR derives from an adult who was a healthcare worker with PCR-confirmed SARS-CoV-2 infection or an uninfected control (not recorded which). The donor label of this sample is uncertain. The CDR3 nucleotides are TGTGCCATCAGTGAGCGTTATAGCGGGGGGGCGGATACGCAGTATTTT. Encoded protein: CAISERYSGGADTQYF.